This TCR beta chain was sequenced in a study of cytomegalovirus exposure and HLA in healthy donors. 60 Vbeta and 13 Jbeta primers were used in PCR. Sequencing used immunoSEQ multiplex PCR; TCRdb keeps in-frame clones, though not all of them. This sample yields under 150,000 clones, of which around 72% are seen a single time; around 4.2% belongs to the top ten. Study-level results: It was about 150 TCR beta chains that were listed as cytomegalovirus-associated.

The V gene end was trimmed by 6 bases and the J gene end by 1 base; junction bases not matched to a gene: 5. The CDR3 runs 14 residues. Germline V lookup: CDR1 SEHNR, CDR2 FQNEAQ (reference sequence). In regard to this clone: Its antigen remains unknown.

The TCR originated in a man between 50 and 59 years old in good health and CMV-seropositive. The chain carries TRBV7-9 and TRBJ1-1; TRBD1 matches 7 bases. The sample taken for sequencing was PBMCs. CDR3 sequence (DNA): TGTGCCAGCAGGCCGACAGGGCGGAACACTGAAGCTTTCTTT. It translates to CASRPTGRNTEAFF.